These T cell receptor beta chains were read from a single sample in a study of OX40 agonist ivuxolimab in advanced cancers. Only in-frame clones appear in the TCRdb table, and some are missing; sequencing was by immunoSEQ multiplex PCR. The sample lists around 45,000 clones, roughly 80% occurring once. Source: CD4+ or CD8+ T cells sorted from blood, taken in a trial of the OX40 agonist ivuxolimab. The receptor source for this set is an adult with an advanced solid tumor such as melanoma, head and neck, liver or kidney cancer. Each CDR3 is given with its conserved first and last residue.

TRBV11-3,16,TRBJ2-2,CASSTGDISNTGELFF
TRBV30,17,TRBJ2-7,CAWSVLGLAGGTYEQYF
TRBV6-5,15,TRBJ1-2,CASSRRPGQGYGYTF
TRBV30,16,TRBJ2-7,CAWSHQRAGGPYEQYF
TRBV11-2,16,TRBJ1-1,CASSLGLSQGNTEAFF
TRBV10-3,16,TRBJ2-5,CAISEGSGDLRETQYF
TRBV10-3,13,TRBJ1-1,CAISGGRSGEAFF
TRBV5-1,14,TRBJ2-7,CASSPVGRGDEQYF
TRBV7-9,16,TRBJ2-7,CASSLDPGTGAYEQYF
TRBV6-5,14,TRBJ2-7,CASSSGQSSYEQYF
TRBV5-4,15,TRBJ2-7,CASSSGGSTSYEQYF
TRBV10-1,16,TRBJ2-1,CASTFPLAGDLNEQFF
TRBV4-1,15,TRBJ1-4,CASSQGDRGWEKLFF
TRBV1,15,NA,CTSSQNGSETYEQYF
TRBV10-3,16,TRBJ2-4,CAISESGEKRQNIQYF
TRBV28,15,TRBJ2-6,CASSLGASGANVLTF
TRBV5-6,14,TRBJ1-1,CASSIQWGTLEAFF
TRBV5-1,14,TRBJ2-5,CASSLTGIQETQYF
TRBV29-1,15,TRBJ2-7,CSVELDRESSYEQYF
TRBV7-9,14,TRBJ1-2,CASRGTGSHYGYTF
TRBV28,15,TRBJ2-2,CASAGFSPNTGELFF
TRBV27,15,TRBJ2-5,CASSLNSPRRETQYF
TRBV14,15,TRBJ2-3,CASSQDRPRPDTQYF
TRBV7-2,13,TRBJ1-1,CASSLVRNTEAFF
TRBV5-4,14,TRBJ1-1,CASSSRDSHTEAFF
TRBV27,17,TRBJ2-6,CASSLDGAVSGANVLTF
TRBV6-1,12,TRBJ2-7,CASSEWGGEQYF
TRBV7-9,14,TRBJ1-1,CASSFQGKNTEAFF
TRBV19,14,TRBJ2-7,CASSIDTGSYEQYF
TRBV7-2,15,TRBJ2-1,CASSLSPGSYNEQFF
TRBV10-1,15,TRBJ2-5,CATSPRTGGQETQYF
TRBV21-1,14,TRBJ2-5,CASSKFAGEETQYF
TRBV2,16,TRBJ2-1,CASSPSGATLHNEQFF